The 32 T cell receptor beta chains below were found in one sample sequenced in a study of T cells in Graves' hyperthyroidism and ophthalmopathy. Amplification of TCR beta CDR3 regions used RNA as the template. The HTBI primer set served for first-round RT-PCR of the TCR CDR3. TCRdb re-called the multiplex PCR reads with MiXCR, one entry per CDR3 protein. The repertoire holds 700,000 to 850,000 distinct CDR3 sequences, with about a third as singletons. The sequencing input was blood. The receptors shown here come from a middle-aged woman with Graves' hyperthyroidism.

In this sample, this clonotype turned up once. CDR3 in amino acids: CASRRHWPGTNFYESWQYF. The CDR3 nucleotides are TGTGCCAGCAGGAGACATTGGCCGGGGACAAACTTCTACGAGAGTTGGCAGTACTTC. The V and J genes are TRBV6-1 and TRBJ2-7; D possibly corresponds to TRBD1 (6 bases). The CDR3 covers 19 residues. V was clipped by 6 bases and J by 9 bases, with 36 bases between them. CDR1 and CDR2 from the germline V gene are MNHNS and SASEGT.

This clonotype appeared a few times. The chain carries TRBV11-2 and TRBJ2-5, with 12 bases lining up with TRBD2. Per germline, CDR1 SGHAT and CDR2 FQNNGV. V dropped 6 bases and J dropped 5; count of bases not matched to a gene: 7. The CDR3 has 15 amino acids. CDR3 protein: CASRLAGGREETQYF. DNA of the CDR3: TGTGCCAGCAGACTAGCGGGAGGTCGTGAGGAGACCCAGTACTTC.

The table lists this clonotype with a few counts. The chain links TRBV6-2 or TRBV6-3 to TRBJ1-6, with 9 nucleotides matching TRBD1. The CDR3 extends over 17 amino acids. V dropped 4 bases and J dropped 10; count of bases not matched to a gene: 14. Germline CDR1 reads MNHEY; CDR2 reads SVGEGT. CDR3 in DNA: TGTGCCAGCAGTTCGGACAGGGGCAACCTGAAAGGATCACCCCTCCACTTT. Its protein product is CASSSDRGNLKGSPLHF.

The V gene is TRBV12-3 or TRBV12-4, the J gene TRBJ1-5; the D is unclear. V shed 0 bases and J shed 3 bases, with 6 bases lying between them. The CDR3 runs 14 residues. As DNA, the CDR3 is TGTGCCAGCAGTTTAGCGCGGTACAATCAGCCCCAGCATTTT. As protein: CASSLARYNQPQHF.

A remark on this clonotype: In this CDR3 the conserved last residue, phenylalanine or tryptophan, is missing, so a read error is likely. The chain has TRBV10-3 and TRBJ1-6; D is possibly TRBD1 (5 bases). The CDR3 has 18 residues. Germline CDR1 ENHRY, CDR2 SYGVKD. The CDR3 DNA reads TGTGCCAGCAGTTTGTCGCAGGGACTTGGGTCCTATAATTCACCCCTCCACTCT. This gives the protein CASSLSQGLGSYNSPLHS.

The CDR3 is CASSYQGQGNTGELFF. CDR3 sequence (DNA): TGTGCCAGCAGTTACCAGGGACAGGGCAACACCGGGGAGCTGTTTTTT. The J gene is TRBJ2-2, the V gene TRBV6-5; 9 bases fit TRBD1. CDR3 length: 16 residues. The trim removed 2 bases at V and 2 bases at J, leaving 3 bases unmatched. The germline gives CDR1 MNHEY, CDR2 SVGAGI.

In the case of this clonotype: One base away lies a much larger clone, so this may be a sequencing read error. V usage is TRBV7-3 and J usage is TRBJ2-2; tentatively, D is TRBD1 (6 bases). The CDR3 consists of 15 residues. The V end was cut by 5 bases, the J end by 7 bases, with 17 bases between. Germline CDR1 reads SGHTA; CDR2 reads FQGTGA. CDR3 residues: CASSPMTGANGELFF. Written as DNA, the CDR3 is TGTGCCAGCAGCCCGATGACAGGAGCAAACGGGGAGCTGTTTTTT.

This sequence joins TRBV7-2 and TRBJ1-1; 10 bases align to TRBD1. Germline loops: CDR1 SGHTA, CDR2 FQGNSA. The ends lost 5 bases at V and 6 bases at J; junction bases unmatched: 9. The CDR3 runs to 15 residues. CDR3 sequence: CASSHRDRGEAEAFF. CDR3 sequence (DNA): TGTGCCAGCAGCCACCGGGACAGGGGAGAGGCTGAAGCTTTCTTT.

This clonotype was seen at least ten times. The rearrangement uses TRBV6-2 or TRBV6-3 and TRBJ2-5; D is possibly TRBD1 (6 bases). The CDR3 contains 14 residues. Per the germline V gene, CDR1 is MNHEY and CDR2 is SVGEGT. Trimming took off 5 bases at V and 7 bases at J, with 17 bases between the two ends. This CDR3 reads CASSLSDRSGTQYF. CDR3 nucleotides: TGTGCCAGCAGTCTCTCAGACAGGTCAGGGACCCAGTACTTC.

The rearrangement links TRBV7-2 to TRBJ2-5; 11 bases map to TRBD2. V trimming: 4 bases; J trimming: 2 bases; junction bases outside the gene matches: 6. The germline V gene encodes CDR1 SGHTA and CDR2 FQGNSA. The CDR3 spans 16 residues. DNA for the CDR3: TGTACCAGCAGCTCTGGAATAGCGGGGGGGCAAGAGACCCAGTACTTC. Its protein product is CTSSSGIAGGQETQYF. Based on the CDR3 plus reference TRBV7-2 and TRBJ2-5, the full variable domain is GAGVSQSPSNKVTEKGKDVELRCDPISGHTALYWYRQSLGQGLEFLIYFQGNSAPDKSGLPSDRFSAERTGGSVSTLTIQRTQQEDSAVYLCTSSSGIAGGQETQYFGPGTRLLVL.

Note on this clonotype: Possible read error: a much larger clone is one base away. CDR3 bases: TGTGCCAGCAGGGAAACAGGACAGGAGCGGTACTTC. Its translation: CASRETGQERYF. This chain connects TRBV2 to TRBJ2-7, with TRBD1 matching 7 bases. From germline, CDR1 is SNHLY and CDR2 FYNNEI. The CDR3 is 12 residues long.

This clonotype was detected ten times or more. The V gene is TRBV5-6, the J gene TRBJ1-2, with D unresolved. Trimming took 2 bases from V and 4 from J, leaving 9 bases between them. The CDR3 length is 13 residues. Germline values: CDR1 SGHDT, CDR2 YYEEEE. CDR3 sequence (DNA): TGTGCCAGCAGCTTCTCAGCGACCTATGGCTACACCTTC. Encoded protein: CASSFSATYGYTF. Full variable domain (missing parts from reference TRBV5-6 and TRBJ1-2): DAGVTQSPTHLIKTRGQQVTLRCSPKSGHDTVSWYQQALGQGPQFIFQYYEEEERQRGNFPDRFSGHQFPNYSSELNVNALLLGDSALYLCASSFSATYGYTFGSGTRLTVV.

The chain employs TRBV28 and TRBJ2-7, with 7 bases that match TRBD1. The ends lost 3 bases at V and 3 bases at J; junction bases unmatched: 5. Germline lookup yields CDR1 MDHEN and CDR2 SYDVKM. This CDR3 has 14 residues. As DNA, the CDR3 is TGTGCCAGCAGTTTCACGGGACAGTTCTACGAGCAGTACTTC. This gives the protein CASSFTGQFYEQYF.

This clonotype was counted a single time. A much bigger clone sits one base away, suggesting this may be a read error. The rearrangement joins TRBV19 to TRBJ1-2; D unclear. V gave up 7 bases and J gave up 6 bases, with 12 bases separating them. The germline V gene encodes CDR1 LNHDA and CDR2 SQIVND (reference sequence). This CDR3 is 12 amino acids long. CDR3 nucleotide sequence: TGTGCCAGTACCCTCGTAGAGAATGGCTACACCTTC. Protein sequence: CASTLVENGYTF. Drawing the rest from reference TRBV19 and TRBJ1-2, the complete variable domain is DGGITQSPKYLFRKEGQNVTLSCEQNLNHDAMYWYRQDPGQGLRLIYYSQIVNDFQKGDIAEGYSVSREKKESFPLTVTSAQKNPTAFYLCASTLVENGYTFGSGTRLTVV.

This clonotype showed up just once. Just one base apart from a much larger clone, this may be a read error. The V gene is TRBV19, the J gene TRBJ2-5; TRBD2 is a possible D gene (5 bases). Germline loops: CDR1 LNHDA, CDR2 SQIVND (reference sequence). There are 14 residues in the CDR3. The CDR3 reads CASSIAGKQEIQYF. The CDR3 DNA reads TGTGCCAGTAGTATTGCCGGGAAACAAGAGATCCAGTACTTC.

This sequence joins TRBV7-2 and TRBJ1-6, with D tentatively TRBD1 (5 bases). Germline CDR1 reads SGHTA; CDR2 reads FQGNSA. Trimming took 5 bases from V and 8 from J, leaving 16 bases between them. The CDR3 covers 15 residues. As DNA, the CDR3 is TGTGCCAGCAGCCAGGGACTGGGGGAGCATTCACCCCTCCACTTT. This gives the protein CASSQGLGEHSPLHF.

The chain links TRBV29-1 to TRBJ2-3; no definite D call. V dropped 4 bases and J dropped 0 bases, with 11 bases sitting between them. Germline V gene data show CDR1 as SQVTM and CDR2 as ANQGSEA. The CDR3 consists of 14 residues. CDR3 sequence reads: CSVVVLSSTDTQYF. DNA of the CDR3: TGCAGCGTTGTGGTACTTTCTAGCACAGATACGCAGTATTTT.

The chain links TRBV6-5 to TRBJ2-2, with no clear D. The germline V gene encodes CDR1 MNHEY and CDR2 SVGAGI. V shed 1 base and J shed 4 bases, with 7 bases lying between them. The CDR3 sequence is 14 residues long. The CDR3 DNA reads as TGTGCCAGCAGTTACTACGGCGGCACCGGGGAGCTGTTTTTT. The encoded protein is CASSYYGGTGELFF.

This clonotype was picked up a small number of times. The chain links TRBV10-3 to TRBJ2-7; D possibly matches TRBD1 or TRBD2 (5 bases each). The germline V gene has CDR1 ENHRY and CDR2 SYGVKD. CDR3 length: 14 residues. V was cut by 4 bases and J by 5 bases, with 15 bases left in between. CDR3 nucleotide sequence: TGTGCCATCAGTGTCGGGGCCCAATTTGACGAGCAGTACTTC. It specifies CAISVGAQFDEQYF.

The chain carries TRBV7-2 and TRBJ2-2, with 8 bases lining up with TRBD1. Germline loops: CDR1 SGHTA, CDR2 FQGNSA. The trim removed 5 bases at V and 5 bases at J, leaving 19 bases unmatched. The CDR3 contains 19 residues. As DNA, the CDR3 is TGTGCCAGCAGCCGCCCGTGGCAGCAGGGGGCGCTTCAAACCGGGGAGCTGTTTTTT. It translates to CASSRPWQQGALQTGELFF.

Note on this clonotype: A junction boundary mismatches the germline segment, possibly from a read error. This chain uses TRBV6-1 with TRBJ2-7, with 9 bases matching TRBD1. The germline V gene encodes CDR1 MNHNS and CDR2 SASEGT. CDR3 length equals 14 residues. CDR3 coding DNA: TGTGCCAGCAGCACCGGGACAGGGAACTACGAGCAGTGCTTC. Protein: CASSTGTGNYEQCF.

V is TRBV7-2 and J is TRBJ2-7; D is possibly TRBD2 (6 bases). CDR1 SGHTA and CDR2 FQGNSA come from the germline V gene. The ends were cut back, 3 bases at V and 10 bases at J, with 10 bases in the middle. The CDR3 consists of 11 residues. The CDR3, as DNA: TGTGCCAGCAGCTTGGGAGGCGTTCAGTACTTC. Amino acids: CASSLGGVQYF. Full variable domain (outside the CDR3, taken from reference TRBV7-2 and TRBJ2-7): GAGVSQSPSNKVTEKGKDVELRCDPISGHTALYWYRQSLGQGLEFLIYFQGNSAPDKSGLPSDRFSAERTGGSVSTLTIQRTQQEDSAVYLCASSLGGVQYFGPGTRLTVT.

This clonotype has just a few counts. V is TRBV12-3 or TRBV12-4 and J is TRBJ2-7; 9 positions agree with TRBD1. V was pared by 5 bases and J by 3 bases, with 5 bases of the junction left unmatched. This CDR3 has 14 amino acids. The CDR3 here is CASSPEDRGYEQYF. The CDR3, as DNA: TGTGCCAGCAGTCCGGAGGACAGGGGCTACGAGCAGTACTTC.

This sequence joins TRBV5-6 and TRBJ2-7, with D perhaps being TRBD1 or TRBD2 (5 bases each). Germline V gene data show CDR1 as SGHDT and CDR2 as YYEEEE. Trimming took 3 bases from V and 3 from J, leaving 16 bases between them. The CDR3 is 15 residues long. The CDR3 here is CASSSAGTASYEQYF. The CDR3 DNA sequence: TGTGCCAGCAGCTCGGCAGGGACGGCTAGCTACGAGCAGTACTTC.

This clonotype was found many times. The chain links TRBV2 to TRBJ1-2; no firm D call. This CDR3 region has 11 residues. Germline lookup yields CDR1 SNHLY and CDR2 FYNNEI. The V gene lost 7 bases and the J gene lost 8 bases, with 11 bases spanning the gap. CDR3 DNA sequence: TGTGCCAGCACCGCTAGTGGGGGCTACACCTTC. Protein: CASTASGGYTF.

In this sample, this clonotype turned up a few times. At one boundary the junction diverges from the germline segment, which might be a read error. The V gene is TRBV7-9, the J gene TRBJ2-7, with TRBD1 identical over 12 bases. The length of the CDR3 is 14 residues. CDR1 and CDR2 (germline): SEHNR, FQNEAQ (reference sequence). CDR3 coding DNA: TGCGCCAGCAGCCAAGGGACAGGGGGCGGCGAGCAGTACTTC. As protein: CASSQGTGGGEQYF.

The chain links TRBV10-3 to TRBJ1-5; 9 bases map to TRBD1. CDR3 size: 16 residues. Germline values: CDR1 ENHRY, CDR2 SYGVKD. V trimming: 10 bases; J trimming: 6 bases; junction bases outside the gene matches: 16. The CDR3 sequence: CASSPPGTGSIQPQHF. CDR3 DNA: TGTGCCAGCTCACCCCCCGGGACAGGGTCGATTCAGCCCCAGCATTTT.

This clonotype has ten or more counts. This sequence joins TRBV5-8 and TRBJ2-6; no clear D gene. Trimming pared 4 bases from V and 1 base from J, leaving 15 bases between. Germline V lookup: CDR1 SGHTS, CDR2 YDEGEE. The CDR3 length is 17 residues. In DNA, the CDR3 is TGTGCCAGCAGCCCCGACGGGCTCCTATCTGGGGCCAACGTCCTGACTTTC. This translates into CASSPDGLLSGANVLTF.

This clonotype has ten or more counts. V usage is TRBV6-2 or TRBV6-3 and J usage is TRBJ1-5, with D unresolved. V dropped 5 bases and J dropped 7 bases, with 9 bases sitting between them. The germline CDR1 and CDR2 sequences are MNHEY and SVGEGT. This CDR3 has 12 residues. The CDR3 nucleotides are TGTGCCAGCAGTACGTCTTGGCAGCCCCAGCATTTT. Protein: CASSTSWQPQHF.

This rearrangement joins TRBV24-1 to TRBJ2-1, with no clear D. The CDR3 extends over 15 amino acids. Trimming cost V 4 bases and J 3 bases, with 12 bases left between them. CDR1 is KGHDR and CDR2 is SFDVKD in the germline V gene. The DNA for the CDR3 is TGTGCCACCAGTGACCCCGGGTGGAACTACAATGAGCAGTTCTTC. Protein sequence: CATSDPGWNYNEQFF.

This clonotype was seen many times. The chain is built from TRBV12-3 or TRBV12-4 and TRBJ1-5; no definite D call. Trimming left V 2 bases short and J 7 bases short, with 12 bases between. This CDR3 comprises 14 residues. The CDR3 spells CASSLTGMGQPQHF. The CDR3 bases are TGTGCCAGCAGTTTAACCGGTATGGGGCAGCCCCAGCATTTT.

This chain uses TRBV19 with TRBJ1-5, with D unresolved. CDR3 length: 13 amino acids. Germline assignment: CDR1 LNHDA and CDR2 SQIVND (reference sequence). V shed 7 bases and J shed 4 bases, with 11 bases lying between them. The CDR3 DNA reads as TGTGCCAGTACTCCGGAGGGAAATCAGCCCCAGCATTTT. Encoded protein: CASTPEGNQPQHF.